The clone carrying this T cell receptor beta chain has a single count. These data originate in a study of blood T cell repertoires in COVID-19. Study-wide background: Collection of acute and convalescent COVID-19 samples took place in the United States, Italy and Spain.

TCRdb keeps only in-frame clones here, not all; method: immunoSEQ multiplex PCR. The data contain 200,000 to 250,000 clones, about 90% of them seen just once; the ten biggest clones take up 1.5%. The sequenced sample consisted of peripheral blood. This TCR was sampled from a man in his late teens or twenties with active or convalescent COVID-19.

The CDR3 DNA sequence: TGTGCCATCAGTGAGTCGAGTAGCGGGATGGTCACAGATACGCAGTATTTT. Protein product: CAISESSSGMVTDTQYF. V usage is TRBV10-3 and J usage is TRBJ2-3; 8 bases match TRBD2. V was pared by 0 bases and J by 2 bases, with 7 bases of the junction left unmatched. The CDR3 runs 17 residues. Germline lookup yields CDR1 ENHRY and CDR2 SYGVKD.